Each of the 11 T cell receptor beta chains below was sequenced from the same sample in a study of blood T cell repertoires in COVID-19 (TCRdb year 2020). To prepare the library, the immunoSEQ multiplex PCR assay was applied. TCRdb holds this immuneACCESS table with in-frame rearrangements only. Some clones are missing; in checked studies, unresolved V genes explain under half, and the rest has no known cause. In all, the sample holds around 190,000 clones, and under 85% of those were seen once. The leading ten clones occupy around 8% of the sample. The material sequenced was peripheral blood. The receptors originated from a woman in her 70s with COVID-19, enrolled during active disease.

The chain uses TRBV28 and TRBJ1-2; possible D gene TRBD1, 5 bases. V lost 9 bases to trimming and J lost 1 base, with 9 bases between them. This CDR3 comprises 12 residues. Looked up from germline, CDR1 is MDHEN and CDR2 is SYDVKM. In DNA form, the CDR3 reads TGTGCCAGTTCGACAGTTAACTATGGCTACACCTTC. Translated: CASSTVNYGYTF.

The V and J genes are TRBV4-3 and TRBJ2-1; 11 bases align to TRBD2. Trimming cost V 4 bases and J 6 bases; bases outside gene matches: 5. CDR3 length: 15 residues. Germline V gene sequence: CDR1 LGHNA, CDR2 YSLEER. CDR3 protein: CASSLLAGEINEQFF. DNA for the CDR3: TGCGCCAGCAGCCTACTAGCGGGAGAAATCAATGAGCAGTTCTTC.

The chain is built from TRBV24-1 and TRBJ2-3, with 10 bases lining up with TRBD1. The length of the CDR3 is 16 residues. With 6 bases clipped from V and 5 bases from J, the junction kept 10 bases outside the gene matches. CDR1 KGHDR and CDR2 SFDVKD come from the germline V gene. CDR3 protein: CATSSARDRGGDTQYF. The DNA of the CDR3 is TGTGCCACCAGTAGTGCGCGGGACAGGGGTGGAGATACGCAGTATTTT.

The V call is TRBV5-1, the J call TRBJ1-2; TRBD1 matches 7 bases. The CDR3 consists of 14 residues. CDR1 SGHRS and CDR2 YFSETQ come from the germline V gene. V was pared by 4 bases and J by 8 bases, with 11 bases of the junction left unmatched. The CDR3 region is CASSTTTGLKGYTF. DNA for the CDR3: TGCGCCAGCAGCACAACGACAGGGCTAAAGGGCTACACCTTC.

J is TRBJ1-1 and V is TRBV6-5; the D gene is possibly TRBD1 (6 bases). Per the germline V gene, CDR1 is MNHEY and CDR2 is SVGAGI. CDR3 length equals 13 residues. V shed 4 bases and J shed 8 bases, with 14 bases lying between them. CDR3: CASSFRTDREAFF. Written as DNA, the CDR3 is TGTGCCAGCAGTTTCCGAACCGACAGGGAAGCTTTCTTT.

The chain combines TRBV28 with TRBJ1-2; 7 positions match TRBD1. Germline V gives CDR1 MDHEN, CDR2 SYDVKM. This CDR3 has 13 amino acids. With V trimmed by 3 bases and J by 8 bases, 6 bases remained unmatched. The CDR3 DNA sequence: TGTGCCAGCAGTTTTGTCTACAGGGGCGGCTACACCTTC. Its translation: CASSFVYRGGYTF.

The chain is built from TRBV28 and TRBJ1-5; D is ambiguous. The CDR3 is made up of 15 amino acids. The V end was cut by 5 bases, the J end by 5 bases, with 16 bases between. Germline loops: CDR1 MDHEN, CDR2 SYDVKM. The DNA of the CDR3 is TGTGCCAGCAGTCCCACTACCCGGCCCGATCAGCCCCAGCATTTT. Translated: CASSPTTRPDQPQHF.

This chain joins TRBV11-2 and TRBJ2-1, with a possible D match to TRBD2 (6 bases). Trimming took off 1 base at V and 4 bases at J, with 14 bases between the two ends. The CDR3 sequence is 16 residues long. Germline loops: CDR1 SGHAT, CDR2 FQNNGV. CDR3 residues: CASSLVTGVGYNEQFF. The CDR3 bases are TGTGCCAGCAGCTTAGTTACGGGAGTGGGGTACAATGAGCAGTTCTTC.

CDR3 in DNA: TGTGCCAGCAGTTTAACGGCTAGAGGGTCCTACGAGCAGTACTTC. This encodes CASSLTARGSYEQYF. The rearrangement links TRBV28 to TRBJ2-7, with a tentative D call TRBD2 (5 bases). Germline loops: CDR1 MDHEN, CDR2 SYDVKM. The V end lost 2 bases, the J end lost 1 base, and 12 bases lay between the germline ends. The CDR3 covers 15 residues.

The chain carries TRBV11-2 and TRBJ1-2, with a possible D match to TRBD1 (5 bases). The CDR3 sequence is 15 residues long. The ends were cut back, 1 base at V and 8 bases at J, with 17 bases in the middle. Germline V gene lookup returns CDR1 SGHAT and CDR2 FQNNGV. CDR3 sequence (DNA): TGTGCCAGCAGCTTAGGGGGCCATTCCTCGGGCGGCTACACCTTC. This gives the protein CASSLGGHSSGGYTF. Drawing the rest from reference TRBV11-2 and TRBJ1-2, the complete variable domain is EAGVAQSPRYKIIEKRQSVAFWCNPISGHATLYWYQQILGQGPKLLIQFQNNGVVDDSQLPKDRFSAERLKGVDSTLKIQPAKLEDSAVYLCASSLGGHSSGGYTFGSGTRLTVV.

V is TRBV24-1 and J is TRBJ2-3; D not certain. CDR1 and CDR2 (germline): KGHDR, SFDVKD. CDR3 length: 13 residues. V was trimmed by 5 bases and J by 1 base, leaving 6 bases between them. The CDR3 here is CATSATGTDTQYF. The CDR3, as DNA: TGTGCCACCAGTGCTACGGGCACAGATACGCAGTATTTT.